This TCR beta chain was captured in a study of blood T cells in healthy people across ages. Regarding the study as a whole: Estimated diversity that came from one million T cells was considered an underestimate. The study found TCR beta diversity correlated strongly with naive T cell percentage.

Per individual sample, total RNA of at least 5.5 micrograms was extracted. CDR1 and CDR2 (germline): KGHDR, SFDVKD. The CDR3 runs 16 residues. Concerning this clonotype: Its antigen is not identified. One end of the junction fails to match germline, which may point to a read error.

A sample-barcoded 5' primer and a J-beta primer mix were used in a second PCR of about 7 to 12 cycles. Each TCR beta cDNA got a 12-nucleotide random molecular identifier. TCRdb re-analysed the 5' RACE reads in MiXCR, keeping a single row per CDR3 protein. The sample includes over 1,200,000 distinct CDR3 sequences, approximately 63% of them seen just once. Sequenced sample: blood. The clonotype comes from a man younger than 30 in good health. The V gene is TRBV24-1, the J gene TRBJ2-7; D may be TRBD2 (6 bases). The end of the DNA aligns better with TRBJ2-5, so the J call may be wrong. CDR3 DNA: TGTGCCGCCAGTGATTTAGGGATCCGGGGGAAGGAGACCCAGTACTTC. Its protein is CAASDLGIRGKETQYF.